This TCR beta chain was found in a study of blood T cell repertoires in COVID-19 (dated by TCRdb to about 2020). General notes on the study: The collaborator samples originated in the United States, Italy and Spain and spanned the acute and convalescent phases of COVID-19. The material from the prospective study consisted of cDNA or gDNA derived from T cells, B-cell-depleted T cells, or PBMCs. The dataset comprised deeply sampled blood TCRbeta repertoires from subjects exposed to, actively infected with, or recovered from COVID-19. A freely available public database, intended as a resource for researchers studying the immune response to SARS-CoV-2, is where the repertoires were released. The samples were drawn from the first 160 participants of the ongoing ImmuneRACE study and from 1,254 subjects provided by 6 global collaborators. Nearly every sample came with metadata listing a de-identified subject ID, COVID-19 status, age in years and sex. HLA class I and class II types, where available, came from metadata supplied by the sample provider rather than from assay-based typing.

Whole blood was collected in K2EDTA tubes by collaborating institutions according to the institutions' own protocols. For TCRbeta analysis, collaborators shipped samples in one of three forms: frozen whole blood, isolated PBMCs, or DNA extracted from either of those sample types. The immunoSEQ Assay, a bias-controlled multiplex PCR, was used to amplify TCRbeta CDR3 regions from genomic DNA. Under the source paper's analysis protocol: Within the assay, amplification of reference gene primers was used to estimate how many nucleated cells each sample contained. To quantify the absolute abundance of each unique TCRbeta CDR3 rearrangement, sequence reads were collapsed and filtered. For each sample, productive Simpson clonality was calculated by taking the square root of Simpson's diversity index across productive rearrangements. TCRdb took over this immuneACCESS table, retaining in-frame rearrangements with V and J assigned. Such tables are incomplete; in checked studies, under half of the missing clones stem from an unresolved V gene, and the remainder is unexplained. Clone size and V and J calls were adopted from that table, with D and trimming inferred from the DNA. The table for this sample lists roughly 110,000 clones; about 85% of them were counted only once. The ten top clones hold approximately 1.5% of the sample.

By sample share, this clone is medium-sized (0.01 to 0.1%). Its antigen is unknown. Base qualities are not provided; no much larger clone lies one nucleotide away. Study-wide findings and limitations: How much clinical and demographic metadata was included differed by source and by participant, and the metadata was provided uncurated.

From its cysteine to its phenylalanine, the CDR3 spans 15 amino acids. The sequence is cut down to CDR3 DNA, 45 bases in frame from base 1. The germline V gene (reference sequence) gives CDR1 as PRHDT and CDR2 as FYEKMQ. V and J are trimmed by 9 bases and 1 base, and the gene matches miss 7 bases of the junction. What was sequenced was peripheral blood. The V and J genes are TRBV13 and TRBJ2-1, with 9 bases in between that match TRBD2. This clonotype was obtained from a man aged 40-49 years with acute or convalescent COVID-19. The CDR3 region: CASRQRGASYNEQFF. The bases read TGTGCCAGTCGACAGCGGGGGGCTTCCTACAATGAGCAGTTCTTC.